What follows describes a single TCR beta chain. Each CDR3 protein is one row after TCRdb ran MiXCR on the RT-PCR reads. The data contain fewer than 60,000 distinct CDR3 sequences, about an eighth of them singletons. V shed 0 bases and J shed 3 bases, with 7 bases lying between them. This CDR3 is built from 14 residues. In germline, CDR1 is MNHEY, CDR2 SVGAGI. This sample was included in a study of patients and donors after allogeneic stem cell transplantation. Source material: blood, either unsorted or a sorted T cell fraction (not recorded which). This sequence originates from a human donor who was either an allogeneic HSCT recipient or a stem cell or donor lymphocyte infusion donor (not recorded which). It is not recorded whose cells these are; they may come from a transplant donor. The J gene is TRBJ2-3, the V gene TRBV6-5; tentatively, D is TRBD1 (6 bases). The CDR3 DNA reads TGTGCCAGCAGTTACTCAGGGGGAACAGATACGCAGTATTTT. Encoded protein: CASSYSGGTDTQYF.